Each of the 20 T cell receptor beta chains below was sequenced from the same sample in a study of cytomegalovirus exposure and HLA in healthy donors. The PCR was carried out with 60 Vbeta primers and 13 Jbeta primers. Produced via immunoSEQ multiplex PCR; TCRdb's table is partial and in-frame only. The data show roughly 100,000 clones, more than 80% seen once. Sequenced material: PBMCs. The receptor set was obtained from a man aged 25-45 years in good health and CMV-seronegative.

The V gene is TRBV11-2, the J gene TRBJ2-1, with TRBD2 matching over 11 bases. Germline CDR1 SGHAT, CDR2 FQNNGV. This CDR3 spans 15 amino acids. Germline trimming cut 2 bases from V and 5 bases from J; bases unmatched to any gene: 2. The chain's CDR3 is CASSLIAGGDNEQFF. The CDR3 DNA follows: TGTGCCAGCAGCTTAATAGCGGGAGGGGACAATGAGCAGTTCTTC.

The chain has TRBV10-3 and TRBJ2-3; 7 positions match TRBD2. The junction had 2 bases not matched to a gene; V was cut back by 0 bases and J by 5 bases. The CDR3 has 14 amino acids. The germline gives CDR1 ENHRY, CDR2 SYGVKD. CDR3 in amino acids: CAISESGLGDTQYF. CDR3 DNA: TGTGCCATCAGTGAGTCAGGACTAGGAGATACGCAGTATTTT.

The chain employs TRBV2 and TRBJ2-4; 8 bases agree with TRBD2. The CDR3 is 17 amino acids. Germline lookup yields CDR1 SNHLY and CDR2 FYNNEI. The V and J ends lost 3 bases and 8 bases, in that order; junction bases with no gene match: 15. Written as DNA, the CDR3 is TGTGCCAGCAGTGATTTAGAGACGCGGGGGGCCGGTCACATTCAGTACTTC. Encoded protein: CASSDLETRGAGHIQYF.

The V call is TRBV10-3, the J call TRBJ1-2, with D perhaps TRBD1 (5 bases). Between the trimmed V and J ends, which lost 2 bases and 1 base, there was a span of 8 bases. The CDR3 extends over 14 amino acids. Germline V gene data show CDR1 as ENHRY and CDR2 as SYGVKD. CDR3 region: CAISEIQDNYGYTF. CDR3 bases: TGTGCCATCAGTGAGATACAGGATAACTATGGCTACACCTTC.

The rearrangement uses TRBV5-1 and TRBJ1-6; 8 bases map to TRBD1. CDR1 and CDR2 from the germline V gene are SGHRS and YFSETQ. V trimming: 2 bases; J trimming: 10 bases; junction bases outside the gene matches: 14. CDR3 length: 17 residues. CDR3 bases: TGCGCCAGCAGCTTCACCCCTAAGGACAGGGTAGGATCACCCCTCCACTTT. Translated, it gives CASSFTPKDRVGSPLHF.

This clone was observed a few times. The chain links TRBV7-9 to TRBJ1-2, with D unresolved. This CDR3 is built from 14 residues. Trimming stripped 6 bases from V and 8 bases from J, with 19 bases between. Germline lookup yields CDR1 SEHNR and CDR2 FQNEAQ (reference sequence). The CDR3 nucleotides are TGTGCCAGCAGTCTAGCCAGAAGTTCTGGGGGCTACACCTTC. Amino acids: CASSLARSSGGYTF.

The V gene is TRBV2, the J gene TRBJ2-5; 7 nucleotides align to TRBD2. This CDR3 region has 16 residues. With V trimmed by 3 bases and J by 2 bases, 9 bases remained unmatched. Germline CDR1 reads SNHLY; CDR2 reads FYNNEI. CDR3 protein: CASSDWGSSGQETQYF. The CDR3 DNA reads TGTGCCAGCAGTGATTGGGGGTCTAGCGGACAAGAGACCCAGTACTTC.

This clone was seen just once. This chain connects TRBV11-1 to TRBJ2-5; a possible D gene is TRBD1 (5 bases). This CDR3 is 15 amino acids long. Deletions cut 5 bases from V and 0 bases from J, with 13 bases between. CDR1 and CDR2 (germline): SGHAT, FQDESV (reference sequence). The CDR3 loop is CASSPSRAHQETQYF. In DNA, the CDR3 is TGTGCCAGCAGCCCCTCCAGGGCCCACCAAGAGACCCAGTACTTC. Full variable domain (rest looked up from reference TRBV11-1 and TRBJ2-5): EAEVAQSPRYKITEKSQAVAFWCDPISGHATLYWYRQILGQGPELLVQFQDESVVDDSQLPKDRFSAERLKGVDSTLKIQPAELGDSAMYLCASSPSRAHQETQYFGPGTRLLVL.

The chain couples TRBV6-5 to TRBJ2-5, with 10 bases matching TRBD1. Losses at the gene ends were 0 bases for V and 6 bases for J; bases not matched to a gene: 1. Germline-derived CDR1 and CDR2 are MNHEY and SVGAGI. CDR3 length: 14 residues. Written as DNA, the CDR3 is TGTGCCAGCAGTTACTCCGACAGGGGGCAGACCCAGTACTTC. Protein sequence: CASSYSDRGQTQYF.

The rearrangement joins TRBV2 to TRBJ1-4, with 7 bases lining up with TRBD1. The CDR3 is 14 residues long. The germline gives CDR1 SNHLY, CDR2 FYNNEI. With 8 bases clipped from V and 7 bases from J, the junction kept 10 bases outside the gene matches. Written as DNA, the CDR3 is TGTGCCAGCGGCCTGACAGGGATACGTGAAAAACTGTTTTTT. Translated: CASGLTGIREKLFF.

As DNA, the CDR3 is TGTGCCAGCTCACCATTGGGAGAGAGCCACTATGGCTACACCTTC. Translated, it gives CASSPLGESHYGYTF. The gene calls are TRBV18 and TRBJ1-2; D uncertain. The CDR3 extends over 15 amino acids. The germline gives CDR1 KGHSH, CDR2 LQKENI. Trimming shortened V by 2 bases and J by 3 bases, and 13 bases separated the two germline ends.

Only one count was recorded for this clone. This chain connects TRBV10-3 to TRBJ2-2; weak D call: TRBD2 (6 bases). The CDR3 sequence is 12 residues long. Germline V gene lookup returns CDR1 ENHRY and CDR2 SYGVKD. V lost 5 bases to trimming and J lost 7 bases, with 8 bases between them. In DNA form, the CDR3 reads TGTGCCATCAGTCTCGGGAGCGGGGAGCTGTTTTTT. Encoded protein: CAISLGSGELFF.

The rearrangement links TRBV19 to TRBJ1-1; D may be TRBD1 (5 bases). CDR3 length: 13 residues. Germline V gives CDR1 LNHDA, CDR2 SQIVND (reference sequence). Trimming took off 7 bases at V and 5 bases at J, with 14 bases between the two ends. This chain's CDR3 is CASTSWGRTEAFF. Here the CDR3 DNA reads TGTGCCAGTACCTCGTGGGGGAGGACTGAAGCTTTCTTT.

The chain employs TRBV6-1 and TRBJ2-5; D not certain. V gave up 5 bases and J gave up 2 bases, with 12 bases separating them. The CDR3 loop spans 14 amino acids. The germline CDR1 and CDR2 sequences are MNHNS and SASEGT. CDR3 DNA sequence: TGTGCCAGCAGTCGACCGACACGACAAGAGACCCAGTACTTC. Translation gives CASSRPTRQETQYF.

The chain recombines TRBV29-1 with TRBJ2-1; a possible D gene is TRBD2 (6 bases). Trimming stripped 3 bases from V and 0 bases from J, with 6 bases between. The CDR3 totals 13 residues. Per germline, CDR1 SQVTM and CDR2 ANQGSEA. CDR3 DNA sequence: TGCAGCGTTGAGGGGGGCTCCTACAATGAGCAGTTCTTC. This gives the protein CSVEGGSYNEQFF.

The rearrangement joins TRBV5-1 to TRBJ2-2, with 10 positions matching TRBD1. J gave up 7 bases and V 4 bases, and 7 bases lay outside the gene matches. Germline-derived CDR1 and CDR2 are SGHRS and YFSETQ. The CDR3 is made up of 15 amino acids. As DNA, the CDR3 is TGCGCCAGCAGCACCGACAGGGGGCGAAACGGGGAGCTGTTTTTT. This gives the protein CASSTDRGRNGELFF.

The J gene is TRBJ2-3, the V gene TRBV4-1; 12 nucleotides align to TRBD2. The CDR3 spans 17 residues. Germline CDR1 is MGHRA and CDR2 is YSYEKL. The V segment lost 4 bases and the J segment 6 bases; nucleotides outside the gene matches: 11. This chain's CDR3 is CASSRTRLAGVADTQYF. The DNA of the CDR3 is TGCGCCAGCAGCCGAACCCGACTAGCGGGAGTAGCGGATACGCAGTATTTT.

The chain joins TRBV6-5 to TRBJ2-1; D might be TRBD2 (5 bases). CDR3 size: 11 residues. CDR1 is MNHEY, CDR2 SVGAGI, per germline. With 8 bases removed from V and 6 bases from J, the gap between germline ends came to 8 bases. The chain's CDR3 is CASGSANEQFF. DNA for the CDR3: TGTGCCAGCGGGAGCGCCAATGAGCAGTTCTTC.

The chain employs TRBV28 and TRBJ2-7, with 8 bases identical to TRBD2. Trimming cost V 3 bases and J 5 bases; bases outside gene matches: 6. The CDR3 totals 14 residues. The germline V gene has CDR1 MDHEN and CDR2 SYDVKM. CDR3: CASSFTGTSNEQYF. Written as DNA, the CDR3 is TGTGCCAGCAGTTTCACCGGGACTAGTAACGAGCAGTACTTC.

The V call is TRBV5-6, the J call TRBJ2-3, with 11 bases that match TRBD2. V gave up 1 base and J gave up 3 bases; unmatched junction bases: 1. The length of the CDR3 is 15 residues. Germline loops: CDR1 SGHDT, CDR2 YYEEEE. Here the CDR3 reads CASSLTSGRTDTQYF. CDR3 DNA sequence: TGTGCCAGCAGCTTGACTAGCGGGAGAACAGATACGCAGTATTTT. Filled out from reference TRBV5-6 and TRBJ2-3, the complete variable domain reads DAGVTQSPTHLIKTRGQQVTLRCSPKSGHDTVSWYQQALGQGPQFIFQYYEEEERQRGNFPDRFSGHQFPNYSSELNVNALLLGDSALYLCASSLTSGRTDTQYFGPGTRLTVL.